Each of the 29 T cell receptor beta chains below was sequenced from the same sample in a study of T cells of healthy individuals. Each CDR3 protein gets one entry after TCRdb re-called the 5' RACE reads with MiXCR. The data contain approximately 100,000 distinct CDR3 sequences, roughly 18% of them singletons. The source is a human donor in good health.

This clonotype was observed a handful of times. The rearrangement joins TRBV3-1 to TRBJ2-5; no clear D. The CDR3 loop spans 14 amino acids. Germline V gene lookup returns CDR1 LGHDT and CDR2 YNNKEL (reference sequence). The germline V and J ends were trimmed by 4 bases and 3 bases, with 12 bases remaining between them. The CDR3 coding sequence is TGTGCCAGCAGCCGTCCGGGTTCCGAAGAGACCCAGTACTTC. It codes for CASSRPGSEETQYF.

The V and J genes are TRBV6-2 or TRBV6-3 and TRBJ1-5; 9 bases match TRBD1. Germline CDR1 and CDR2: MNHEY and SVGEGT. V dropped 7 bases and J dropped 1; count of bases not matched to a gene: 14. The CDR3 consists of 18 residues. CDR3 nucleotides: TGTGCCAGCACCGACTGGACAGGGGAGGCCGGGAGCAATCAGCCCCAGCATTTT. Residues: CASTDWTGEAGSNQPQHF.

The chain has TRBV20-1 and TRBJ1-5; no firm D call. The CDR3 loop spans 13 amino acids. V lost 5 bases to trimming and J lost 4 bases, with 12 bases between them. The V gene's germline CDR1 is DFQATT and CDR2 SNEGSKA (reference sequence). DNA of the CDR3: TGCAGTGCTCTTACAGCGAGTAATCAGCCCCAGCATTTT. Translation gives CSALTASNQPQHF.

This clonotype showed up just a few times. This chain uses TRBV29-1 with TRBJ2-7; D may be TRBD1 (6 bases). The germline V gene encodes CDR1 SQVTM and CDR2 ANQGSEA. There are 11 residues in the CDR3. V was pared by 8 bases and J by 6 bases, with 14 bases between. In DNA form, the CDR3 reads TGCAGCACCCGGACAGCCGGCGAGCAGTACTTC. This gives the protein CSTRTAGEQYF.

This clonotype was seen repeatedly, ten times or more. The rearrangement joins TRBV28 to TRBJ2-5, with D tentatively TRBD1 (5 bases). The CDR3 has 15 amino acids. Looked up from germline, CDR1 is MDHEN and CDR2 is SYDVKM. V shed 5 bases and J shed 5 bases, with 18 bases lying between them. CDR3 in DNA: TGTGCCAGCAGTCCCACAGGTCCGCAATTGGAGACCCAGTACTTC. Protein product: CASSPTGPQLETQYF. The whole variable domain, remainder taken from reference TRBV28 and TRBJ2-5, is DVKVTQSSRYLVKRTGEKVFLECVQDMDHENMFWYRQDPGLGLRLIYFSYDVKMKEKGDIPEGYSVSREKKERFSLILESASTNQTSMYLCASSPTGPQLETQYFGPGTRLLVL.

The genes are TRBV20-1 and TRBJ2-7, with D unclear. With 0 bases removed from V and 2 bases from J, the gap between germline ends came to 11 bases. Germline-derived CDR1 and CDR2 are DFQATT and SNEGSKA (reference sequence). The CDR3 contains 14 residues. CDR3 in amino acids: CSAREGRQAYEQYF. The CDR3 DNA is TGCAGTGCTAGAGAAGGTCGGCAAGCCTACGAGCAGTACTTC.

The chain links TRBV4-3 to TRBJ2-3, with 7 bases aligning to TRBD2. There are 20 residues in the CDR3. Per the germline V gene, CDR1 is LGHNA and CDR2 is YSLEER. V shed 0 bases and J 0 bases; nucleotides not matched to a gene: 15. The CDR3 bases are TGCGCCAGCAGCCAAGATTCCCCACTACTGAGCGGGGATAGCACAGATACGCAGTATTTT. It translates to CASSQDSPLLSGDSTDTQYF.

The rearrangement joins TRBV19 to TRBJ2-2; D call uncertain. Germline CDR1 reads LNHDA; CDR2 reads SQIVND (reference sequence). Deletions cut 8 bases from V and 2 bases from J, with 12 bases between. The CDR3 is 14 amino acids. The CDR3 bases are TGTGCCAGTGGGGATGAACTAAACACCGGGGAGCTGTTTTTT. It codes for CASGDELNTGELFF.

In its sample, this clonotype was seen a few times. J is TRBJ2-3 and V is TRBV28; D gene unclear. CDR3 size: 15 residues. The germline V and J ends were trimmed by 5 bases and 0 bases, with 12 bases remaining between them. Germline V CDR1 and CDR2: MDHEN, SYDVKM. The CDR3 DNA is TGTGCCAGCAGTGGATGGGGTACTAGCACAGATACGCAGTATTTT. This translates into CASSGWGTSTDTQYF.

This clonotype appeared a few times. The rearrangement links TRBV28 to TRBJ2-7, with 7 bases that match TRBD1. Germline-derived CDR1 and CDR2 are MDHEN and SYDVKM. V gave up 6 bases and J gave up 4 bases; unmatched junction bases: 12. This CDR3 has 15 amino acids. The CDR3 DNA sequence: TGTGCCAGCAGAGATAGGGGACAGCAACTTTACGAGCAGTACTTC. Encoded protein: CASRDRGQQLYEQYF. Supplemented by reference TRBV28 and TRBJ2-7, the full variable domain reads DVKVTQSSRYLVKRTGEKVFLECVQDMDHENMFWYRQDPGLGLRLIYFSYDVKMKEKGDIPEGYSVSREKKERFSLILESASTNQTSMYLCASRDRGQQLYEQYFGPGTRLTVT.

This clonotype occurred a few times. The chain links TRBV6-2 or TRBV6-3 to TRBJ2-2; 9 bases match TRBD2. CDR3 size: 14 residues. CDR1 is MNHEY and CDR2 is SVGEGT in the germline V gene. Losses at the gene ends were 7 bases for V and 6 bases for J; bases not matched to a gene: 6. The chain's CDR3 is CASTRTSEPGELFF. Here the CDR3 DNA reads TGTGCCAGCACTAGGACTAGCGAGCCCGGGGAGCTGTTTTTT.

The chain combines TRBV2 with TRBJ2-5; TRBD1 agrees at 7 bases. The V segment lost 6 bases and the J segment 5 bases; nucleotides outside the gene matches: 6. The CDR3 loop spans 13 amino acids. Germline V lookup: CDR1 SNHLY, CDR2 FYNNEI. The CDR3 region is CASSQGQSETQYF. DNA of the CDR3: TGTGCCAGCAGCCAGGGACAGAGCGAGACCCAGTACTTC.

CDR3 in DNA: TGTGCCAGCAGCCAAGGTTTTAGCGGGATGGTCGAGCAGTACTTC. Amino acids: CASSQGFSGMVEQYF. The genes are TRBV3-1 and TRBJ2-7, with TRBD2 matching 8 bases. V lost 1 base and J lost 6; bases outside the gene matches: 8. CDR3 length: 15 amino acids. CDR1 is LGHDT, CDR2 YNNKEL, per germline (reference sequence).

This clonotype was counted once. V is TRBV29-1 and J is TRBJ1-1; D is possibly TRBD1 (5 bases). Trimming took 5 bases from V and 2 from J, leaving 9 bases between them. The germline V gene encodes CDR1 SQVTM and CDR2 ANQGSEA. The CDR3 consists of 12 residues. The CDR3 bases are TGCAGCGTTACAGGCTTTAACACTGAAGCTTTCTTT. It specifies CSVTGFNTEAFF.

The V call is TRBV5-5, the J call TRBJ1-1; no firm D call. CDR1 and CDR2 (germline): SGHKS, YYEKEE (reference sequence). CDR3 size: 16 residues. Deletions cut 2 bases from V and 0 bases from J, with 14 bases between. CDR3 residues: CASSFSSGGLNTEAFF. CDR3 nucleotides: TGTGCCAGCAGCTTTTCGTCGGGAGGACTGAACACTGAAGCTTTCTTT.

The V and J genes are TRBV27 and TRBJ2-7, with TRBD2 matching 13 bases. This CDR3 is built from 17 residues. J lost 4 bases, V lost 5 bases, and 11 bases had no gene match. The germline gives CDR1 MNHEY, CDR2 SMNVEV (reference sequence). CDR3 amino acids: CASSPHTLAGGPYEQYF. CDR3 DNA: TGTGCCAGCAGTCCTCACACACTAGCGGGAGGGCCGTACGAGCAGTACTTC.

V and J are TRBV7-2 and TRBJ2-7; 10 positions match TRBD2. V lost 5 bases to trimming and J lost 4 bases; unmatched junction nucleotides: 5. The V gene's germline CDR1 is SGHTA and CDR2 FQGNSA. This CDR3 region has 14 residues. CDR3 sequence reads: CASSPPGLAYEQYF. As DNA, the CDR3 is TGTGCCAGCAGCCCGCCGGGACTAGCGTACGAGCAGTACTTC.

The chain couples TRBV18 to TRBJ2-7, with 7 nucleotides matching TRBD1. J lost 0 bases, V lost 3 bases, and 8 bases had no gene match. CDR3 length: 16 residues. Germline V gene lookup returns CDR1 KGHSH and CDR2 LQKENI. CDR3 DNA sequence: TGTGCCAGCTCACCCGAGAAGGGGGCCCTCTCCTACGAGCAGTACTTC. Encoded protein: CASSPEKGALSYEQYF.

This clonotype was detected only a few times. The V and J genes are TRBV20-1 and TRBJ2-7; possibly TRBD1 for D (6 bases). Trimming stripped 5 bases from V and 6 bases from J, with 11 bases between. CDR1 and CDR2 from the germline V gene are DFQATT and SNEGSKA (reference sequence). This CDR3 contains 11 residues. This CDR3 reads CSASGTPEQYF. The CDR3 DNA follows: TGCAGTGCTTCCGGGACACCCGAGCAGTACTTC.

V gene TRBV30 combines with J gene TRBJ2-1, with TRBD2 identical over 9 bases. The CDR3 is 14 amino acids. CDR1 is GTSNPN and CDR2 is SVGIG in the germline V gene (reference sequence). V trimming: 0 bases; J trimming: 7 bases; junction bases outside the gene matches: 4. The CDR3 loop is CAWSVMRGGNEQFF. In nucleotides, the CDR3 is TGTGCCTGGAGTGTAATGCGGGGGGGGAATGAGCAGTTCTTC.

This chain connects TRBV10-3 to TRBJ2-3; TRBD2 might be the D (5 bases). CDR1 is ENHRY, CDR2 SYGVKD, per germline. V dropped 7 bases and J dropped 5 bases, with 13 bases sitting between them. CDR3 length equals 13 residues. This CDR3 reads CAIKDSAGDTQYF. CDR3 nucleotide sequence: TGTGCCATCAAGGACTCGGCCGGAGATACGCAGTATTTT.

This chain joins TRBV19 and TRBJ2-3; a possible D gene is TRBD2 (6 bases). V was trimmed by 8 bases and J by 2 bases, leaving 14 bases between them. This CDR3 spans 14 amino acids. CDR1 and CDR2 from the germline V gene are LNHDA and SQIVND (reference sequence). The CDR3 spells CASAPGLYTDTQYF. The CDR3 DNA sequence: TGTGCCAGTGCACCGGGACTTTACACAGATACGCAGTATTTT.

This clonotype occurred many times. The gene calls are TRBV7-9 and TRBJ2-1, with D perhaps TRBD1 (5 bases). Looked up from germline, CDR1 is SEHNR and CDR2 is FQNEAQ (reference sequence). V lost 2 bases and J lost 7, with 12 bases in between. The CDR3 totals 14 residues. The CDR3 sequence: CASSLRRDPNEQFF. CDR3 DNA sequence: TGTGCCAGCAGCTTACGCAGGGATCCAAATGAGCAGTTCTTC.

The rearrangement links TRBV7-9 to TRBJ1-2; D uncertain. Trimming took off 6 bases at V and 0 bases at J, with 8 bases between the two ends. This CDR3 is built from 13 residues. Germline CDR1 is SEHNR and CDR2 is FQNEAQ (reference sequence). The CDR3 nucleotides read TGTGCCAGCAGTAGGGAAACTAACTATGGCTACACCTTC. It codes for CASSRETNYGYTF.

The J gene is TRBJ1-1, the V gene TRBV18, with TRBD1 as a possible D gene (6 bases). From germline, CDR1 is KGHSH and CDR2 LQKENI. Trimming pared 0 bases from V and 4 bases from J, leaving 9 bases between. The CDR3 loop spans 14 amino acids. The CDR3 protein is CASSPPSRGTEAFF. The CDR3 coding sequence is TGTGCCAGCTCACCACCCAGCAGGGGCACTGAAGCTTTCTTT.

This clonotype was picked up a small number of times. CDR3 DNA sequence: TGCAGTGCCCACCGACTAGCGGGGGGAGCCACAGATACGCAGTATTTT. Translated, it gives CSAHRLAGGATDTQYF. The chain has TRBV20-1 and TRBJ2-3, with 13 bases identical to TRBD2. The CDR3 extends over 16 amino acids. The germline gives CDR1 DFQATT, CDR2 SNEGSKA (reference sequence). Germline trimming cut 6 bases from V and 2 bases from J; bases unmatched to any gene: 8.

The chain is built from TRBV11-1 and TRBJ1-1; no clear D. The CDR3 extends over 13 amino acids. The V and J ends lost 6 bases and 0 bases respectively, with 8 bases between them. Germline assignment: CDR1 SGHAT and CDR2 FQDESV (reference sequence). Here the CDR3 DNA reads TGTGCCAGCAGTTCCAGGATGAACACTGAAGCTTTCTTT. Its translation: CASSSRMNTEAFF.

This clonotype was counted at least ten times. The chain is built from TRBV4-3 and TRBJ2-2, with 7 bases lining up with TRBD1. CDR3 size: 14 residues. Germline CDR1 and CDR2: LGHNA and YSLEER. The J segment lost 5 bases and the V segment lost 1 base, leaving 1 base of the junction unmatched. The CDR3 here is CASSQVRGTGELFF. The DNA of the CDR3 is TGCGCCAGCAGCCAAGTCAGGGGGACCGGGGAGCTGTTTTTT.

There are a few counts of this clonotype. The chain carries TRBV20-1 and TRBJ1-6; 9 bases are shared with TRBD1. Unmatched junction bases numbered 9, after V lost 3 bases and J lost 9 bases. Germline assignment: CDR1 DFQATT and CDR2 SNEGSKA (reference sequence). This CDR3 region has 15 residues. The CDR3 nucleotides are TGCAGTGCTAGGCGCACACAGGGGGCGGGTTCACCCCTCCACTTT. Amino acid sequence: CSARRTQGAGSPLHF.